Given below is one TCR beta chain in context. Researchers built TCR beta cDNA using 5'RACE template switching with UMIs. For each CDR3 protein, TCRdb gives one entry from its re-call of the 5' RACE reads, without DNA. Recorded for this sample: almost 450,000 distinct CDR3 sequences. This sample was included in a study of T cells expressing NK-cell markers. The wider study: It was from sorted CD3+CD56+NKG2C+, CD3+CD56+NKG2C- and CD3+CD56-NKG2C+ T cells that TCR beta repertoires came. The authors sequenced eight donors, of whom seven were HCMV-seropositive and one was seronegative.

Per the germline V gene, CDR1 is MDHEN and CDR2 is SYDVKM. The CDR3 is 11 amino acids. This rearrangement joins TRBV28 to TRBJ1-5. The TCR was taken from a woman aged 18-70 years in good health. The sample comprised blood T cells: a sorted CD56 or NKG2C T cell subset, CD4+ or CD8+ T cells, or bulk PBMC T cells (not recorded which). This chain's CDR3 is CASSLEQPQHF.